The 3 T cell receptor beta chains reported below all come from one sample, sequenced in a study of T cells of healthy individuals. TCRdb fed the 5' RACE reads into MiXCR, producing one record per CDR3 protein. The sample contains some 100,000 distinct CDR3 sequences, 17% of which appear only once. These receptors originate from a human donor in good health.

In this sample, this clonotype turned up many times. This rearrangement joins TRBV7-6 to TRBJ2-3; D gene uncertain. The CDR3 runs 12 residues. V dropped 5 bases and J dropped 6 bases, with 9 bases sitting between them. Per germline, CDR1 SGHVS and CDR2 FNYEAQ. The CDR3 nucleotides are TGTGCCAGCAGCCACCCCGGGGATACGCAGTATTTT. It yields the protein CASSHPGDTQYF.

The V gene is TRBV27, the J gene TRBJ1-6; D call uncertain. This CDR3 contains 12 residues. The V and J ends lost 2 bases and 8 bases respectively, with 4 bases between them. Germline CDR1 is MNHEY and CDR2 is SMNVEV (reference sequence). The CDR3 nucleotides read TGTGCCAGCAGTTTACTCCATTCACCCCTCCACTTT. Its protein product is CASSLLHSPLHF.

This chain uses TRBV29-1 with TRBJ1-2; no clear D. Germline lookup yields CDR1 SQVTM and CDR2 ANQGSEA. CDR3 length: 12 residues. V lost 2 bases and J lost 6, with 10 bases in between. The DNA for the CDR3 is TGCAGCGTTGAAATAATACTGGATGGCTACACCTTC. Its translation: CSVEIILDGYTF.